This TCR beta chain originates from a study of shared clonotypes between healthy human individuals. The CDR3 is 13 residues long. Germline values: CDR1 SGHTA, CDR2 FQGNSA. The germline V and J ends were trimmed by 7 bases and 8 bases, with 17 bases remaining between them. Here immunoSEQ multiplex PCR was the method, and the copy in TCRdb shows in-frame clones only, minus some. The sample contains just over 2,000,000 clones, 90% to 95% of which appear only once. The V gene is TRBV7-2, the J gene TRBJ1-2; D perhaps matches TRBD1 (6 bases). Sequenced material: naive CD4+ T cells sorted from blood. Subset reported: CD45RA+ positively selected. This TCR came from a man aged 18 to 30 in good health. The CDR3 here is CASNWWGADGYTF. Written as DNA, the CDR3 is TGTGCCAGCAACTGGTGGGGGGCGGACGGCTACACCTTC.